The subject of this entry is one T cell receptor (beta chain). TRB amplification used approximately 270 ng of peripheral blood genomic DNA. One tube held mixed TRB-A and TRB-B primer pools for touch-down PCR. For each CDR3 protein, TCRdb gives one entry from its re-call of the multiplex PCR reads, without DNA. This sample's table reports around 9,700 distinct CDR3 sequences. The CDR3 runs to 11 residues. Looked up from germline, CDR1 is SQVTM and CDR2 is ANQGSEA. The source of the sample is a study of T cell clusters in autoimmune cytopenias. This sample was shared with a second study, whose subject was T cell repertoires in aging, cancer and after chemotherapy.

The J gene is TRBJ1-1, the V gene TRBV29-1. This clonotype originated in a human donor in good health. What was sequenced was peripheral blood. The CDR3 sequence is CSAKENTEAFF.